The clone carrying this TCR beta chain was observed a single time. What it binds is not known. The entry originates in a study of T cell responses to AZD1222 COVID-19 vaccine. Study-wide results and limits: The donors showed a predominance of white British ancestry and of females, with possible underestimation of clonal diversity. The reported proportion of spike-specific TCRs targeting unmutated variant regions was nearly half. Spike as a whole was targeted by vaccine-associated CD4 TCRs, dominant at 160-218 and 743-854.

TCRdb's copy holds only in-frame clones and misses some; the assay was immunoSEQ multiplex PCR. This sample carries about 89,000 clones, about 90% of them seen once, and the ten largest clones take around 5%. Germline CDR1 reads LNHDA; CDR2 reads SQIVND (reference sequence). V was clipped by 6 bases and J by 4 bases; unmatched bases: 2. This CDR3 region has 13 residues. This chain connects TRBV19 to TRBJ2-2; 7 bases are shared with TRBD1. The material sequenced was peripheral blood, taken on day 0 of MenACWY control vaccination. This receptor was obtained from an adult in good health. CDR3 amino acids: CASRAGGTGELFF. The CDR3, as DNA: TGTGCCAGTAGGGCAGGGGGCACCGGGGAGCTGTTTTTT.